Described below is a single TCR beta chain sequence and its context. The data were taken from a study of blood T cell repertoires in COVID-19. Repertoires were generated with immunoSEQ multiplex PCR, while TCRdb's copy carries only in-frame clones and drops some. The sample contains about 300,000 clones, approximately 85% of which appear only once. This CDR3 is built from 13 residues. Germline-derived CDR1 and CDR2 are LGHDT and YNNKEL (reference sequence). With 5 bases removed from V and 0 bases from J, the gap between germline ends came to 8 bases. The TCR originated in a man younger than 45 who had recovered from COVID-19. Sequencing was done on a sample of PBMCs or T cells enriched from blood (not recorded which). The chain links TRBV3-1 (or the pseudogene TRBV3-2) to TRBJ2-7; D possibly corresponds to TRBD2 (5 bases). This chain's CDR3 is CASSKTSSYEQYF. The CDR3 nucleotides read TGTGCCAGCAGCAAAACTAGCTCCTACGAGCAGTACTTC.